This record looks at one T cell receptor (beta chain) sequence and its context. Its matching antigen is unknown. Some clones are missing from TCRdb's copy, which holds only in-frame ones; the method was immunoSEQ multiplex PCR. This sample has 130,000 or so clones, with 93% found just once. This sample is drawn from a study of T cell responses to AZD1222 COVID-19 vaccine. General study points: The study sampled repertoires only after the peak T cell response. Baseline seropositivity occurred in only a handful of AZD1222 recipients. A mostly white British donor set with more females was recruited, and clonal diversity was possibly underestimated. Compared with day 0, the breadth and depth of the Spike-specific TCR repertoire rose significantly after two doses of AZD1222.

The V end lost 3 bases, the J end lost 5 bases, and 5 bases lay between the germline ends. Germline CDR1 MNHEY, CDR2 SMNVEV (reference sequence). The CDR3 runs to 13 residues. The chain is built from TRBV27 and TRBJ1-6; no firm D call. The sequences come from peripheral blood, collected on day 0 of MenACWY control vaccination. The TCR sequence derives from an adult in good health. The CDR3 protein is CASSLGNNSPLHF. The CDR3 DNA sequence: TGTGCCAGCAGTTTGGGAAATAATTCACCCCTCCACTTT.